This T cell receptor (beta chain) was sequenced for a study of T cell changes during pregnancy in multiple sclerosis. The protocol was immunoSEQ multiplex PCR, while the TCRdb copy is restricted to in-frame clones and leaves out a portion. Here the sample spans tens of thousands of clones, roughly 90% being singletons. Germline assignment: CDR1 LGHNA and CDR2 YSLEER. The CDR3 is 14 residues long. Trimming cost V 5 bases and J 7 bases, with 12 bases left between them. This specimen consisted of CD4+ T cells from peripheral blood mononuclear cells, obtained in the third trimester of pregnancy. V and J are TRBV4-3 and TRBJ1-6; unclear D gene. The origin of this receptor is a female donor with multiple sclerosis, enrolled in a pregnancy study. CDR3 residues: CASSVDTVNSPLHF. In DNA form, the CDR3 reads TGCGCCAGCAGCGTAGATACCGTGAATTCACCCCTCCACTTT.